Described below is a single T cell receptor (beta chain) sequence and its context. Its antigen is not known. This sample stems from a study of T cells after yellow fever vaccination. Whole-study context: SMART-Seq v4 Ultra Low Input prepared libraries from low-cell fractions. Points from the study as a whole: Though weaker, the secondary response peaked faster, on day 5 versus 15. Boosting was followed by the reappearance of most primary-vaccination clones (roughly 96% CD4, 70% to 90% CD8). Clonotype sharing between CD4 and CD8 compartments was small.

One entry per CDR3 protein results from TCRdb running MiXCR on the 5' RACE reads. The sample holds some 160,000 distinct CDR3 sequences, approximately 6.7% seen once. The sample was CD4+ T cells sorted from PBMCs, taken more than 4 days after the first yellow fever vaccination. The sequence derives from a man younger than 30 who received the YFV17D yellow fever vaccine.

CDR3 region: CTCSLRIAGAKYQETQYF. The CDR3 region has the DNA TGTACCTGCAGTTTAAGGATAGCGGGGGCCAAGTACCAAGAGACCCAGTACTTC. The V gene is TRBV12-3 or TRBV12-4, the J gene TRBJ2-5; 9 bases match TRBD2. This CDR3 is 18 amino acids long.